The entry below gives a single T cell receptor (beta chain) sequence along with its context. Its matching antigen is unknown. The germline gives CDR1 MNHNY, CDR2 SVGAGI (reference sequence). Unmatched junction bases numbered 16, after V lost 7 bases and J lost 5 bases. This CDR3 is built from 17 residues. Carried by the TCR beta cDNA libraries were unique molecular identifiers. A population of about 0.95 to 10 million T cells gave rise to around 530,000 cDNA molecules. TCRdb fed the PCR reads into MiXCR, producing one record per CDR3 protein. The sample yields 650,000 to 850,000 distinct CDR3 sequences, around 50% seen once. The sample is drawn from a study of post-analysis software for immune sequencing data. The study, taken as a whole, reports: Normalized Chao1 diversity was significantly lower in multiple sclerosis patients than in controls. Controls showed lower frequencies than patients for 4 or 5 TRBV segments, and TRBV5-6, TRBV5-1 and TRBV20-1 were among these. Under F measure analysis, samples from one preparation batch co-clustered strongly.

The chain couples TRBV6-6 to TRBJ2-1, with TRBD1 matching over 8 bases. The sample was blood. This clonotype was obtained from a girl aged 5-17 years with multiple sclerosis. The CDR3 coding sequence is TGTGCCAGCATTAAATCGATACTAGCCAGGGGGCACAATGAGCAGTTCTTC. It specifies CASIKSILARGHNEQFF.